This TCR beta chain was found in a study of T cells in tuberculosis. Overall study: T cells were selected with CD1B tetramers loaded with glucose monomycolate.

Profiled with immunoSEQ multiplex PCR; TCRdb holds only in-frame clones, not every one. This repertoire shows some 31,000 clones, just over 90% found once; its top ten account for over 4.5%. Unmatched junction bases numbered 4, after V lost 6 bases and J lost 0 bases. This CDR3 contains 14 residues. Germline lookup yields CDR1 SGHNT and CDR2 YYREEE (reference sequence). Study findings and constraints: Active tuberculosis patients had shorter CDR3-alpha; the beta difference was nonsignificant.

As concerns this clone: No antigen is known for it.

This receptor was taken from a donor aged 10-35 years with latent tuberculosis or without tuberculosis infection. The sequenced material came from PBMCs. The J gene is TRBJ2-5, the V gene TRBV5-4; 8 nucleotides agree with TRBD2. DNA for the CDR3: TGTGCCAGCACCCGGGAGGGGTACCAAGAGACCCAGTACTTC. This translates into CASTREGYQETQYF.